This T cell receptor beta chain was retrieved from a study of cytomegalovirus exposure and HLA in healthy donors. It was with 60 Vbeta and 13 Jbeta primers that the PCR ran. Using immunoSEQ multiplex PCR, the repertoire was profiled, and TCRdb retains in-frame clones only, with some absent. This table has 130,000 to 150,000 clones, 73% appearing once. Trimming pared 1 base from V and 4 bases from J, leaving 10 bases between. This CDR3 has 14 residues. Per the germline V gene, CDR1 is LGHNA and CDR2 is YNFKEQ. Points from the study as a whole: As a later analysis showed, a missense DCLRE1C variant was linked to trimming of TCR beta V- and J-genes. Some V segments, TRBV6-2 and TRBV6-3 among them, were indistinguishable and were therefore excluded.

Comment on this clone: As yet, its antigen is unknown.

The receptor's source is a human donor in good health. The chain recombines TRBV4-2 with TRBJ1-2; no definite D call. Input material: PBMCs. The CDR3 nucleotides read TGTGCCAGCAGCCAAGGCAATAGCATCTATGGCTACACCTTC. Its protein product is CASSQGNSIYGYTF.